Here is one T cell receptor beta chain with its context. What it recognizes is unknown. This sample is part of a study of cytomegalovirus exposure and HLA in healthy donors. Whole-study context: Of the donors genotyped, several hundred in all, 65% to 90% fell in the Caucasian-associated ancestry cluster.

The PCR was carried out with 60 Vbeta primers and 13 Jbeta primers. Sequenced by immunoSEQ multiplex PCR; TCRdb stores in-frame clones only, minus some. The table has around 99,000 clones, about 84% seen once. Study-wide points: Follow-up analysis later connected one missense variant in DCLRE1C with trimming of TCR beta V- and J-genes. Clonal expansion was found to be greater in HLA-associated TCR beta chains than in equally common others in a later analysis.

Sequenced: PBMCs. The sequence derives from a man aged 30 to 39 in good health and CMV-seronegative.

Written as DNA, the CDR3 is TGTGCCAGTAGCCCCGTCAGGTACCAAGAGACCCAGTACTTC. Its protein product is CASSPVRYQETQYF. V usage is TRBV19 and J usage is TRBJ2-5; D uncertain. Trimming took off 6 bases at V and 0 bases at J, with 11 bases between the two ends. CDR3 length: 14 amino acids. In germline, CDR1 is LNHDA, CDR2 SQIVND (reference sequence).